A selection of T cell receptor beta chains follows, all from one sample in a study of cytomegalovirus exposure and HLA in healthy donors. Only in-frame clones appear in the TCRdb table, and some are missing; sequencing was by immunoSEQ multiplex PCR. The table records some 140,000 clones, less than 85% of them present only once. Input material: PBMCs. These receptors were collected from a woman in her forties or fifties in good health and CMV-seropositive. Both conserved end residues are part of each CDR3. The D gene is left open where the match is weak. Clone size is shown for a subset of rows, as once, few, many or a class of expanded clone.

j_call: TRBJ1-2; v_call: TRBV7-6; d_call: .; clone_size: .; cdr3_nt: TGTGCCATCCTTCCCGGGGCGCCAGGGGATGGCTACACCTTC; cdr3_aa: CAILPGAPGDGYTF
j_call: TRBJ1-6; v_call: TRBV5-1; d_call: TRBD1; clone_size: .; cdr3_nt: TGCGCCAGCAGCTTGGCGACAGGGGGGCGTTCACCCCTCCACTTT; cdr3_aa: CASSLATGGRSPLHF
j_call: TRBJ2-7; v_call: TRBV5-4; d_call: .; clone_size: .; cdr3_nt: TGTGCCAGCAGCTTCCGGGACTCCTGGGGCGAGCAGTACTTC; cdr3_aa: CASSFRDSWGEQYF
j_call: TRBJ1-2; v_call: TRBV6-1; d_call: TRBD1; clone_size: .; cdr3_nt: TGTGCCAGCACCTGGGACAGGGGGCGCGAAGGCTACACCTTC; cdr3_aa: CASTWDRGREGYTF
j_call: TRBJ2-2; v_call: TRBV2; d_call: .; clone_size: once; cdr3_nt: TGTGCCAGCAGGCAGGGTACGAACACCGGGGAGCTGTTTTTT; cdr3_aa: CASRQGTNTGELFF
j_call: TRBJ1-5; v_call: TRBV6-6; d_call: .; clone_size: .; cdr3_nt: TGTGCCAGCAGCTACAGCTTGGGCAATCAGCCCCAGCATTTT; cdr3_aa: CASSYSLGNQPQHF
j_call: TRBJ2-7; v_call: TRBV5-6; d_call: TRBD1; clone_size: .; cdr3_nt: TGTGCCAGCAGCTTTTTAGGGGGCAGCTCCTACGAGCAGTACTTC; cdr3_aa: CASSFLGGSSYEQYF
j_call: TRBJ2-1; v_call: TRBV4-2; d_call: .; clone_size: once; cdr3_nt: TGTGCCAGCAGCCAAGACAGGGATGTAAGGAATGAGCAGTTCTTC; cdr3_aa: CASSQDRDVRNEQFF
j_call: TRBJ2-5; v_call: TRBV5-4; d_call: TRBD2; clone_size: .; cdr3_nt: TGTGCCAGCAGCTTGGCCTTGGCTAGCGGGGGGGCAGAGACCCAGTACTTC; cdr3_aa: CASSLALASGGAETQYF
j_call: TRBJ2-7; v_call: TRBV10-2; d_call: .; clone_size: .; cdr3_nt: TGCGCCAGCAGTCCCCAGATATCGTACGAGCAGTACTTC; cdr3_aa: CASSPQISYEQYF
j_call: TRBJ2-1; v_call: TRBV6-4; d_call: .; clone_size: few; cdr3_nt: TGTGCCAGCGCAGCGGGCCCCCACAATGAGCAGTTCTTC; cdr3_aa: CASAAGPHNEQFF